In its sample, the clone carrying this TCR beta chain was seen many times. The antigen is not known. The length of the CDR3 is 13 residues. Germline lookup yields CDR1 MNHEY and CDR2 SMNVEV (reference sequence). Between the trimmed V and J ends, which lost 0 bases and 1 base, there was a span of 3 bases. The study based diagnoses on clinical symptoms, serum thyroxine and TRAb, thyroid ultrasound and orbital computed tomography. The blood sample was taken at first hyperthyroidism diagnosis, before any ophthalmopathy symptoms. PBMCs stemmed from around 10 ml fresh peripheral blood. RNA transcripts yielded amplified TCR beta CDR3 regions. TCR CDR3 regions were first amplified by RT-PCR with HTBI primers. TCRdb reanalysed the multiplex PCR reads using MiXCR and keeps one entry per CDR3 protein. The sample has about 280,000 distinct CDR3 sequences; less than 30% are singletons. The data stem from a study of T cells in Graves' hyperthyroidism and ophthalmopathy. Whole-study findings and limits: Blood also held most thyroid clonotypes expanded beyond 0.001.

The chain joins TRBV27 to TRBJ2-5; no clear D gene. Sequencing was done on a sample of blood. The clonotype was recovered from a middle-aged man with Graves' hyperthyroidism that later progressed to Graves' ophthalmopathy. DNA for the CDR3: TGTGCCAGCAGTTTATCGCGCCAAGAGACCCAGTACTTC. Translation: CASSLSRQETQYF.